This TCR beta chain emerged from a study of cytomegalovirus exposure and HLA in healthy donors. The PCR was carried out with 60 Vbeta primers and 13 Jbeta primers. The method was immunoSEQ multiplex PCR; TCRdb's version includes in-frame clones alone and lacks a portion of them. Of approximately 110,000 clones in the sample, around two thirds are singletons; the top ten hold approximately 3.9%. As regards this clone: Its target is not known. The germline gene is not matched at one end of the junction; a read error may be the cause.

Study findings and constraints: In a later analysis, at a false discovery rate of 0.05, roughly 17,000 TCR beta sequences matched HLA alleles. Reportedly, HLA-A and HLA-B alleles of most subjects were accurately predicted from TCR beta.

CDR1 and CDR2 (germline): LNHDA, SQIVND (reference sequence). CDR3 length: 14 residues. The sample was PBMCs. The TCR comes from a man aged 30-40 years in good health and CMV-seropositive. V usage is TRBV19 and J usage is TRBJ2-5; D may be TRBD1 (6 bases). Here the CDR3 reads CASSNLGGAETQYF. The CDR3 nucleotides are TGTGCCAGCAGTAACCTAGGGGGAGCGGAGACCCAGTACTTC.